The TCR beta chain described here comes from a study of T cell changes during pregnancy in multiple sclerosis. V dropped 7 bases and J dropped 7 bases, with 14 bases sitting between them. CDR3 length: 13 amino acids. Looked up from germline, CDR1 is MNHNY and CDR2 is SVGAGI (reference sequence). Sequencing used immunoSEQ multiplex PCR; TCRdb keeps in-frame clones, though not all of them. The sample yields about 51,000 clones, 94% seen once. This sequence was found in a female donor with multiple sclerosis, enrolled in a pregnancy study. The J gene is TRBJ2-1, the V gene TRBV6-6; maybe TRBD2 (5 bases). The material sequenced was CD4+ T cells from peripheral blood mononuclear cells, taken in the second trimester of pregnancy. The CDR3 nucleotides are TGTGCCAGCACCCCGCCAGCGGCGAATGAGCAGTTCTTC. Residues: CASTPPAANEQFF.